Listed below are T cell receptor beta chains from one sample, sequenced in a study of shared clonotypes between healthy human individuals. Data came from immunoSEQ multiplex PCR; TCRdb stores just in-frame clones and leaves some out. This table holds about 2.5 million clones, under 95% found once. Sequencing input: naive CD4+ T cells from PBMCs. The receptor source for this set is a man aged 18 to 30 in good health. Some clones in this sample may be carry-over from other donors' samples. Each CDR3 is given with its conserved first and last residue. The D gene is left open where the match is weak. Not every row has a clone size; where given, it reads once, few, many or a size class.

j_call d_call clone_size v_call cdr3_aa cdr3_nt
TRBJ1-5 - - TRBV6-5 CASSYGGYGQPQHF TGTGCCAGCAGTTACGGGGGGTACGGTCAGCCCCAGCATTTT
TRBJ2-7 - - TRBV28 CASSERRGLGYEQYF TGTGCCAGCAGCGAAAGGAGGGGGTTAGGCTACGAGCAGTACTTC
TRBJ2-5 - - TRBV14 CASSQVHETQYF TGTGCCAGCAGCCAAGTACACGAGACCCAGTACTTC
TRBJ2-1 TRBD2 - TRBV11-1 CASSRAGDYNEQFF TGTGCCAGCAGCAGAGCGGGAGATTACAATGAGCAGTTCTTC
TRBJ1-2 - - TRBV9 CASSVGTPYGYTF TGTGCCAGCAGCGTAGGGACCCCATATGGCTACACCTTC
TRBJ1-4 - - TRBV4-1 CASSQGWGGNEKLFF TGCGCCAGCAGCCAAGGGTGGGGGGGGAATGAAAAACTGTTTTTT
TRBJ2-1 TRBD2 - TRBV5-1 CASYPGTSGPSYNEQFF TGCGCCAGCTACCCCGGGACTAGCGGGCCCTCCTACAATGAGCAGTTCTTC
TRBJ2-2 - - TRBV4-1 CASSQEAGRDTGELFF TGCGCCAGCAGCCAAGAGGCGGGAAGGGACACCGGGGAGCTGTTTTTT
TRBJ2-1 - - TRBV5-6 CASRLVFNNEQFF TGTGCCAGCCGTCTCGTCTTCAACAATGAGCAGTTCTTC
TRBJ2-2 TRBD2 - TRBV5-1 CASLGIAGDVTGELFF TGCGCCAGCCTCGGGATAGCGGGAGATGTCACCGGGGAGCTGTTTTTT
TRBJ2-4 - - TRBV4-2 CASSQDRTLGTDNIQYF TGTGCCAGCAGCCAAGATCGGACCCTGGGTACTGATAACATTCAGTACTTC
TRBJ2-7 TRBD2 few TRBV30 CAWSWGLAGVREQYF TGTGCCTGGAGTTGGGGACTAGCGGGAGTGCGCGAGCAGTACTTC
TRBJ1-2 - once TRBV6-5 CASSRPRGDGGYTF TGTGCCAGCAGTCGCCCAAGAGGGGATGGGGGCTACACCTTC
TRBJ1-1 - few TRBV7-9 CASSLYAGTEAFF TGTGCCAGCAGCTTATACGCCGGGACTGAAGCTTTCTTT
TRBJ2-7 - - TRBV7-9 CASSLGGIYEQYF TGTGCCAGCAGCTTGGGTGGGATCTACGAGCAGTACTTC
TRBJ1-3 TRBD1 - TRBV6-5 CASSYSPGQGGNTIYF TGTGCCAGCAGTTACTCTCCGGGACAGGGGGGAAACACCATATATTTT
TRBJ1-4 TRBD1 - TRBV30 CAWSIPGTGATNEKLFF TGTGCCTGGAGTATTCCCGGGACAGGGGCAACTAATGAAAAACTGTTTTTT
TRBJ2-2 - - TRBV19 CASRRQPNTGELFF TGTGCCAGTAGACGACAGCCGAACACCGGGGAGCTGTTTTTT
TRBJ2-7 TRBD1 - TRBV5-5 CASSLGGQGPYEQYF TGTGCCAGCAGCTTGGGGGGACAGGGTCCCTACGAGCAGTACTTC
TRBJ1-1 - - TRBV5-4 CASSLLTGNTEAFF TGTGCCAGCAGCTTGCTGACGGGGAACACTGAAGCTTTCTTT
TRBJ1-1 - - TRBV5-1 CASSHIGSGDTEAFF TGCGCCAGCAGCCACATTGGATCAGGGGACACTGAAGCTTTCTTT
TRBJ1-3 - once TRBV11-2 CASSFGGRGNTIYF TGTGCCAGCAGCTTCGGGGGGCGCGGAAACACCATATATTTT
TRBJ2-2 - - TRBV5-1 CASSYVSGLNTGELFF TGCGCCAGCAGCTACGTAAGCGGACTGAACACCGGGGAGCTGTTTTTT
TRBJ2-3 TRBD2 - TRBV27 CASGRVFTDTQYF TGTGCCAGCGGGAGGGTTTTCACAGATACGCAGTATTTT
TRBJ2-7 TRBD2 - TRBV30 CAWSVPASGRYEQYF TGTGCCTGGAGTGTACCCGCCAGCGGGAGGTACGAGCAGTACTTC
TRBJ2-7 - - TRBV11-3 CASSSRGRSYEQYF TGTGCCAGCAGCTCAAGGGGCCGGTCCTACGAGCAGTACTTC
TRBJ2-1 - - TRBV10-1 CASSESILLGNEQFF TGCGCCAGCAGTGAGTCTATACTATTAGGGAATGAGCAGTTCTTC
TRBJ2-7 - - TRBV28 CASSRAGQKAYEQYF TGTGCCAGCAGCCGCGCCGGACAGAAAGCCTACGAGCAGTACTTC
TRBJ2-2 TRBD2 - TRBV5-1 CASSLVGLAYGELFF TGCGCCAGCAGCCTTGTGGGACTAGCGTACGGGGAGCTGTTTTTT
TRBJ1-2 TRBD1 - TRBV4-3 CASSQDRANYGYTF TGCGCCAGCAGCCAGGACAGGGCCAACTATGGCTACACCTTC
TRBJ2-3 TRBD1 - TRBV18 CASSLGQFTDTQYF TGTGCCAGCTCACTGGGACAGTTCACAGATACGCAGTATTTT
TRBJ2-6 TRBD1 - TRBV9 CASSGQGRPGGANVLTF TGTGCCAGCAGCGGACAGGGGAGGCCGGGCGGGGCCAACGTCCTGACTTTC
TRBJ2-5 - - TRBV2 CASRLQPPGETQYF TGTGCCAGCAGACTACAGCCTCCCGGGGAGACCCAGTACTTC
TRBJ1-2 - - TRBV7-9 CASSPGSGYGYTF TGTGCCAGCAGCCCGGGGTCAGGCTATGGCTACACCTTC
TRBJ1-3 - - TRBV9 CASSVEGGTGNTIYF TGTGCCAGCAGCGTGGAAGGGGGAACGGGAAACACCATATATTTT